Shown below are 2 T cell receptor beta chains from a single sample sequenced in a study of shared clonotypes between healthy human individuals. The table came from immunoSEQ multiplex PCR; TCRdb's copy has only in-frame clones and leaves some out. The sample lists around 1.1 million clones, around 78% occurring once. The sample was memory CD4+ T cells from PBMCs. Subset denoted: CD45RA-negative fraction. Every receptor here comes from a man aged 18-30 years in good health. Some clones in this sample may be carry-over from other donors' samples.

On this clone itself: Since a far larger clone is one base different, this is likely a read error. The chain combines TRBV15 with TRBJ1-5; maybe TRBD1 (6 bases). The CDR3 consists of 19 residues. The germline V gene encodes CDR1 LNHNV and CDR2 YYDKDF (reference sequence). V lost 0 bases and J 0 bases, leaving 18 bases between the germline ends. In nucleotides, the CDR3 is TGTGCCACCAGCAGAGATTTTAAGGATCGACAGGATAGCAATCAGCCCCAGCATTTT. Translating gives CATSRDFKDRQDSNQPQHF.

The V and J genes are TRBV5-1 and TRBJ1-2; D is unresolved. The V gene's germline CDR1 is SGHRS and CDR2 YFSETQ. This CDR3 is built from 13 residues. V was cut by 0 bases and J by 7 bases, with 10 bases left in between. CDR3 DNA: TGCGCCAGCAGCTTGGAGGGCGCATCTGGCTACACCTTC. It encodes CASSLEGASGYTF.